The T cell receptor (beta chain) described here comes from a study of CD8 T cells in ankylosing spondylitis. Study-level points and caveats: Disease-linked clones bore a CD8+ phenotype, appearing relatively rarely in peripheral blood. Reportedly, matched ankylosing spondylitis synovial fluid was significantly enriched for disease-linked clones. A motif of eight highly homologous TCR beta variants was seen as apparently characteristic of ankylosing spondylitis blood.

Details on this clonotype: Its antigen is still unknown.

Libraries of TCR beta came from quantitative 5'-RACE with molecular barcodes. From the 5' RACE reads, TCRdb called clonotypes with MiXCR, one entry per CDR3 protein. Altogether about 150,000 distinct CDR3 sequences are present, around 42% being singletons, with the ten largest covering around 15%. V lost 10 bases and J lost 4, with 22 bases in between. There are 15 residues in the CDR3. Germline V lookup: CDR1 ENHRY, CDR2 SYGVKD. The TCR originated in a male donor with ankylosing spondylitis. The specimen was synovial fluid, either unsorted or a sorted T cell fraction (not recorded which). The chain recombines TRBV10-3 with TRBJ1-2; D uncertain. The CDR3 DNA reads TGTGCCACCTCGGGTCGGGTTGAGAGGCCCTATGGCTACACCTTC. It specifies CATSGRVERPYGYTF.